This T cell receptor (beta chain) was documented in a study of control samples from healthy donors and cancer patients. Profiling relied on immunoSEQ multiplex PCR, and the TCRdb table lists in-frame clones only, not all of them. Counted here are about 170,000 clones, just under 95% occurring once; the ten biggest clones make up 4.1%. This CDR3 region has 16 residues. V trimming: 4 bases; J trimming: 4 bases; junction bases outside the gene matches: 7. The germline V gene has CDR1 MNHNS and CDR2 SASEGT. The chain links TRBV6-1 to TRBJ2-1; the match to TRBD1 covers 10 bases. The specimen sequenced was blood. This TCR was recovered from a woman aged 55-75 years in good health. The CDR3 region is CASSASTGGRYNEQFF. The CDR3 DNA follows: TGTGCCAGCAGTGCCTCGACAGGGGGCCGTTACAATGAGCAGTTCTTC.